The rows below give T cell receptor beta chains drawn from one sample of a study of shared clonotypes between healthy human individuals. Assay: immunoSEQ multiplex PCR; the TCRdb copy retains only in-frame clones and omits some. The table has 150,000 to 200,000 clones, around 63% seen once; the top ten hold 10%. What was sequenced was memory CD4+ T cells sorted from blood. The receptors derive from a man aged 30-40 years in good health. The CDR3 runs from the conserved cysteine through the conserved F or W. A D gene is named only where the DNA matches it firmly. Size values are once, few and many counts, or a class for expanded clones, and some rows have none.

few	TRBJ2-2	.	TRBV18	CASSSISGRGELFF	TGTGCCAGCTCATCAATCTCAGGCCGCGGGGAGCTGTTTTTT
once	TRBJ2-2	.	TRBV18	CASSPPNEWDTGELFF	TGTGCCAGCTCACCCCCGAACGAATGGGACACCGGGGAGCTGTTTTTT
.	TRBJ1-3	.	TRBV7-9	CASSSRASGNTIYF	TGTGCCAGCAGTTCTCGGGCCTCTGGAAACACCATATATTTT
.	TRBJ1-1	.	TRBV11-3	CASSLKLWILSNTEAFF	TGTGCCAGCAGCTTAAAATTGTGGATCCTCTCCAACACTGAAGCTTTCTTT
few	TRBJ2-2	.	TRBV2	CASSLDGGELFF	TGTGCCAGCAGTCTGGACGGAGGGGAGCTGTTTTTT
many	TRBJ2-7	TRBD2	TRBV9	CASIGLAGPYEQYF	TGTGCCAGCATTGGACTAGCGGGCCCCTACGAGCAGTACTTC
.	TRBJ2-7	.	TRBV7-9	CASSLSHGLAIGTEQYF	TGTGCCAGCAGCTTAAGTCACGGCTTGGCTATCGGGACCGAGCAGTACTTC
.	TRBJ2-1	.	TRBV5-1	CASSLVFDEQFF	TGCGCCAGCAGCTTGGTTTTCGATGAGCAGTTCTTC
.	TRBJ2-7	TRBD1	TRBV29-1	CSVKQGAIYEQYF	TGCAGCGTTAAACAGGGGGCAATTTACGAGCAGTACTTC
.	TRBJ2-2	.	TRBV11-2	CASSFWANTGELFF	TGTGCCAGCAGCTTTTGGGCGAACACCGGGGAGCTGTTTTTT
.	TRBJ1-1	.	TRBV20-1	CSVGRTEAFF	TGCAGTGTCGGTCGGACTGAAGCTTTCTTT
.	TRBJ2-5	TRBD1	TRBV29-1	CSVVQGVQETQYF	TGCAGCGTTGTGCAGGGGGTCCAAGAGACCCAGTACTTC
.	TRBJ2-1	TRBD2	TRBV4-3	CASSPTSGAAYNEQFF	TGCGCCAGCAGCCCGACTAGCGGGGCCGCCTACAATGAGCAGTTCTTC
.	TRBJ2-3	.	TRBV9	CASSRTGTDTQYF	TGTGCCAGCAGCCGGACCGGCACAGATACGCAGTATTTT
.	TRBJ2-7	TRBD2	TRBV5-1	CASAALPGLAGEQYF	TGCGCCAGCGCAGCGTTACCAGGACTAGCGGGCGAGCAGTACTTC
few	TRBJ2-1	TRBD1	TRBV4-3	CASSQSDRVVRNEQFF	TGCGCCAGCAGCCAGTCGGACAGGGTAGTTCGCAATGAGCAGTTCTTC
.	TRBJ2-5	.	TRBV30	CAWSVGLQETQYF	TGTGCCTGGAGTGTAGGGCTCCAAGAGACCCAGTACTTC
once	TRBJ2-3	TRBD1	TRBV29-1	CSVVQGAADTQYF	TGCAGCGTTGTACAGGGGGCGGCAGATACGCAGTATTTT
.	TRBJ1-1	TRBD1	TRBV27	CASSSYRGLLVGFEAFF	TGTGCCAGCAGTTCGTACAGGGGGCTTCTTGTAGGATTTGAAGCTTTCTTT
many	TRBJ2-4	TRBD2	TRBV18	CASSPLAGLAGVKNIQYF	TGTGCCAGCTCACCTTTGGCGGGACTAGCGGGAGTCAAAAACATTCAGTACTTC
.	TRBJ2-3	.	TRBV5-1	CASSLRGGLSTDTQYF	TGCGCCAGCAGCTTGAGGGGCGGGCTAAGCACAGATACGCAGTATTTT
few	TRBJ2-5	TRBD1	TRBV5-1	CASSGGTGQETQYF	TGCGCCAGCAGCGGAGGGACAGGCCAAGAGACCCAGTACTTC
.	TRBJ2-1	.	TRBV10-3	CAISLNLDEQFF	TGTGCCATCAGCCTAAATCTGGATGAGCAGTTCTTC
.	TRBJ1-3	.	TRBV14	CASSQDRPGSGNTIYF	TGTGCCAGCAGCCAAGACCGTCCGGGATCAGGAAACACCATATATTTT
.	TRBJ1-5	.	TRBV7-9	CASNRKVARWNQPQHF	TGTGCCAGCAACCGAAAGGTCGCCCGTTGGAATCAGCCCCAGCATTTT
few	TRBJ1-1	.	TRBV6-4	CASSPTLQAQAFF	TGTGCCAGCAGTCCTACCCTACAGGCCCAAGCTTTCTTT
few	TRBJ2-2	TRBD2	TRBV5-1	CASSADATSGRLVGELFF	TGCGCCAGCAGCGCCGACGCGACCAGCGGGAGATTGGTCGGGGAGCTGTTTTTT
.	TRBJ2-1	TRBD2	TRBV4-1	CASSFGRAMEEQFF	TGCGCCAGCAGCTTCGGGAGGGCCATGGAGGAGCAGTTCTTC
.	TRBJ2-7	.	TRBV5-1	CASSLGTGGYEQYF	TGCGCCAGCAGCTTGGGGACTGGTGGCTACGAGCAGTACTTC
.	TRBJ1-2	.	TRBV5-4	CASSLKGMGNGYTF	TGTGCCAGCAGCTTGAAGGGTATGGGGAATGGCTACACCTTC
few	TRBJ2-3	.	TRBV7-3	CASSPGDPRTTDTQYF	TGTGCCAGCAGCCCCGGGGACCCACGAACTACAGATACGCAGTATTTT